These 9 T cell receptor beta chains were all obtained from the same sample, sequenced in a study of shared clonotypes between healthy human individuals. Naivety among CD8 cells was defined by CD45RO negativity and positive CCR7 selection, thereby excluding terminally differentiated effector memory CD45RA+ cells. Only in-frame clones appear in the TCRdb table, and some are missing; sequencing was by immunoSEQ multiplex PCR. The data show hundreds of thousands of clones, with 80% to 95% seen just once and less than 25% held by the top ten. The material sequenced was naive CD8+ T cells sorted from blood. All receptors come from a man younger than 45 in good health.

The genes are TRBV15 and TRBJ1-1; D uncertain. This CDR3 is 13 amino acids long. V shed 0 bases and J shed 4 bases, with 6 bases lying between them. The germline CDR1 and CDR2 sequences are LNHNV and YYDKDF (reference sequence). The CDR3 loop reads CATSRDQSTEAFF. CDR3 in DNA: TGTGCCACCAGCAGAGATCAGAGCACTGAAGCTTTCTTT. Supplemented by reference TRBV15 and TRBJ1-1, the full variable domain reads DAMVIQNPRYQVTQFGKPVTLSCSQTLNHNVMYWYQQKSSQAPKLLFHYYDKDFNNEADTPDNFQSRRPNTSFCFLDIRSPGLGDTAMYLCATSRDQSTEAFFGQGTRLTVV.

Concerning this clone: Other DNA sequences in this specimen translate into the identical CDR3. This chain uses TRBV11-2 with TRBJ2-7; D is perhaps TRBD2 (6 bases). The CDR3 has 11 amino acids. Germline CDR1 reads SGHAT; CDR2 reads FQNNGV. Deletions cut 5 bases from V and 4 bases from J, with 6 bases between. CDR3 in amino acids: CASSGGYEQYF. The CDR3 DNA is TGTGCCAGCAGCGGGGGGTACGAGCAGTACTTC. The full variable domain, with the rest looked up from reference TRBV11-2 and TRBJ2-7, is EAGVAQSPRYKIIEKRQSVAFWCNPISGHATLYWYQQILGQGPKLLIQFQNNGVVDDSQLPKDRFSAERLKGVDSTLKIQPAKLEDSAVYLCASSGGYEQYFGPGTRLTVT.

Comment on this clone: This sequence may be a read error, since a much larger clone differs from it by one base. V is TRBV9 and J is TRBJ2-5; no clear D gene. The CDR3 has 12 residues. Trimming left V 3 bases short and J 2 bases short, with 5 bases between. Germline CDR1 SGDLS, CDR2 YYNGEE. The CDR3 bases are TGTGCCAGCAGCGACGAACAAGAGACCCAGTACTTC. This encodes CASSDEQETQYF.

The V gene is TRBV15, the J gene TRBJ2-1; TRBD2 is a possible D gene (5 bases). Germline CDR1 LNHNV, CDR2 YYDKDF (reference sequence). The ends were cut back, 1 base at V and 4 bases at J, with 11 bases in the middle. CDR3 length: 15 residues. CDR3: CATSRGSGGYNEQFF. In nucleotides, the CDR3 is TGTGCCACCAGCAGAGGATCGGGCGGGTACAATGAGCAGTTCTTC.

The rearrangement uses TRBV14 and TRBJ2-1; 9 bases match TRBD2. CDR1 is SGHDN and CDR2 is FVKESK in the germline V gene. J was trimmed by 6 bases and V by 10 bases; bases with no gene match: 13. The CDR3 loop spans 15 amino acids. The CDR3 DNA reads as TGTGCCACCACGGACCGCGGGGGGGCGGGCAATGAGCAGTTCTTC. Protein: CATTDRGGAGNEQFF.

The CDR3 loop is CASSEGTDLEAFF. Written as DNA, the CDR3 is TGTGCCAGCAGTGAAGGGACAGACTTGGAAGCTTTCTTT. The chain carries TRBV6-1 and TRBJ1-1, with D maybe TRBD1 (6 bases). Germline CDR1 reads MNHNS; CDR2 reads SASEGT. This CDR3 contains 13 residues. V was cut by 1 base and J by 8 bases, with 11 bases left in between.

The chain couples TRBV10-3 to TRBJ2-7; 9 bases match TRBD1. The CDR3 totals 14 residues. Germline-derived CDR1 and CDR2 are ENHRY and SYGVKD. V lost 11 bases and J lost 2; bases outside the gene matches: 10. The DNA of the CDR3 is TGTGCCTCCAGACCGGGACAGGGCACCTACGAGCAGTACTTC. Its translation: CASRPGQGTYEQYF.

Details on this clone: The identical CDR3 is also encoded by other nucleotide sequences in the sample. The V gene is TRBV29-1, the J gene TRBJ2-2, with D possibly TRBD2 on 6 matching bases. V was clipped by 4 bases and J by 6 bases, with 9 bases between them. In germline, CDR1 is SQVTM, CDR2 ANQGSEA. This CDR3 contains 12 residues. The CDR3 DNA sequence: TGCAGCGTTGGGGGAGGTCCCGGGGAGCTGTTTTTT. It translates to CSVGGGPGELFF.

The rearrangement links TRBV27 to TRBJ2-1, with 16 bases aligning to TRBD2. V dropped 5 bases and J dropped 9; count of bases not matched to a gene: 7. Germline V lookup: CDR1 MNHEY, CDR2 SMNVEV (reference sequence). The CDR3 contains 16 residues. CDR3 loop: CASSQGLAGGLAEQFF. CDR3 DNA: TGTGCCAGCAGTCAGGGACTAGCGGGAGGGTTGGCTGAGCAGTTCTTC.